This T cell receptor (beta chain) was obtained from a study of blood T cell repertoires in COVID-19. Study-level information: Researchers got acute and convalescent COVID-19 samples from the United States, Italy and Spain. The cDNA or gDNA used as material had been derived from T cells, B-cell-depleted T cells, or PBMCs.

Under the authors' procedure: Estimation of nucleated cell counts was performed using reference gene primer amplification. Repertoires were generated with immunoSEQ multiplex PCR, while TCRdb's copy carries only in-frame clones and drops some. V and J calls and clone size are given by that table; D and trimming were obtained from the DNA. Here the sample spans about 230,000 clones, around 83% being singletons. With regard to this clone: Relative to the germline gene, one junction end is altered; a read error may explain this.

CDR1 and CDR2 from the germline V gene are SSHAT and FNYEAQ (reference sequence). This CDR3 spans 14 amino acids. Sequencing used peripheral blood. The chain couples TRBV7-7 to TRBJ2-5; maybe TRBD2 (6 bases). The clonotype comes from a woman between 50 and 59 years old with acute or convalescent COVID-19. Written as DNA, the CDR3 is TGTGCTAGCAGCTTAGTCGGGGGCCAAGAGACCCAGTACTTC. It is translated as CASSLVGGQETQYF.